The subject of this entry is one T cell receptor (beta chain). Its antigen target is currently unknown. Within one base of it there is no much larger clone, and no base qualities were kept. This record belongs to a study of spatial heterogeneity in lung cancer (dated by TCRdb to between 2018 and 2020). In terms of the full investigation: Beta-chain transcripts were consistently detected in greater numbers than alpha-chain transcripts, which likely reflects a higher abundance of beta-chain transcripts. TCR repertoire features were related to nonsynonymous mutation counts determined by whole-exome sequencing of tumor tissue. The study quantitatively compared TCR alpha and beta repertoires across multiple tumor regions, matched nontumor lung and blood in non-small cell lung cancer. At surgery, both alpha and beta chains were TCR-sequenced in 200 to 250 tumor regions, about 64 matched nontumor lung samples and around 50 PBMC samples. In the raw uncorrected reads, each unique combination of TCR and UMI appeared on average more than ten times. In tumor regions, TCR transcript counts showed a strong correlation with a T cell transcriptional module score derived from matched bulk RNA-seq.

The CDR1 and CDR2 encoded by the germline V gene (reference sequence) are GTSNPN and SVGIG. The CDR3, cysteine through phenylalanine, is 14 amino acids long. Of the read, only the CDR3 DNA is kept; its 42 bases are in frame from base 1. V is cut by 4 bases and J by 3 bases, and the space between the germline ends is 14 bases. Findings and caveats that apply to the study as a whole: Counts of ubiquitous and regional expanded TCRs correlated with counts of ubiquitous and regional nonsynonymous mutations, respectively. A correlation was observed between the number of expanded intratumoral alpha and beta TCRs and the tumor nonsynonymous mutation count. Estimated TCR-seq coverage of tumor T cells was only roughly 7.3% for alpha chains and about 12% for beta chains. Additional single-cell paired TCR alpha and beta sequencing was considered necessary to confirm, at a functional level, the hypothesis that regional TCRs recognize regional mutations.

Interpreted using the paper, the time point label stands for: sample taken at primary tumor resection. Donors were some 78 patients with early-stage, untreated non-small cell lung cancer from the lung TRACERx cohort. TCR sequencing used whole RNA extracted from tumor and nontumor lung tissue, or from cryopreserved PBMC samples, without cell sorting. Patients were selected for TCR sequencing only if sufficient RNA was available from at least two tumor regions. A lung pathologist reviewed the tumor and adjacent nontumor lung specimens before the specimens were selected. Receptor amplification or capture employed 5' RACE. The instrument given in TCRdb is NextSeq 500. To allow correction of PCR and sequencing errors, the TCR library protocol tagged every TCR cDNA molecule with a unique molecular identifier. As for how the authors treated the data: TCR identification, UMI-based error correction and CDR3 extraction were performed with Decombinator tools. TCRs above a frequency of 2 per 1,000, corresponding to the top 1% of the tumor frequency distribution, were defined as expanded. Expanded tumor TCRs statistically deemed absent (corrected P<0.05) from at least one tumor region were classed as regional, and all other expanded tumor TCRs were classed as ubiquitous. Each repertoire was subsampled 100 times to 5,000 TCRs, after which Renyi diversity was computed with the R vegan package. To build CDR3 similarity networks, amino acid triplet string-kernel similarity was used, and CDR3s were connected when their pairwise similarity was above 0.82. TCRdb trimmed the raw reads at Q25, called clones with MiXCR and kept productive beta chains. CDR3 protein sequences are deduplicated, and each keeps its most common genes and DNA. The V and J calls were not made by the authors but by TCRdb's processing. Present in this sample are 12,000 to 15,000 distinct CDR3 sequences, roughly 6.6% of which were seen just once. The top ten clonotypes cover 8.9% of the sample.

The rearranged chain carries TRBV30 and TRBJ2-3; tentative D gene TRBD1, with 5 bases matching. This clonotype was sampled from a male donor with early-stage non-small cell lung cancer. The starting material was lung tumor tissue, obtained at surgery. In nucleotides, the sequence is TGTGCCTGGAAAATTGACAGTGGGACAGATACGCAGTATTTT. Its amino acids are CAWKIDSGTDTQYF.